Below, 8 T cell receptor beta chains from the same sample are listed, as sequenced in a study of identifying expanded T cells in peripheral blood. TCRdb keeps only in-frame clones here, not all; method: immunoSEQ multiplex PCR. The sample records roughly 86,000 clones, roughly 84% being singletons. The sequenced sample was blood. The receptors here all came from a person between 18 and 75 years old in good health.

The CDR3: CASSRGPGEKLFF. CDR3 nucleotides: TGCGCCAGCAGCCGGGGGCCGGGTGAAAAACTGTTTTTT. V and J are TRBV4-3 and TRBJ1-4; perhaps TRBD1 as D (6 bases). Germline-derived CDR1 and CDR2 are LGHNA and YSLEER. This CDR3 has 13 residues. V was shortened by 4 bases and J by 7 bases, with 10 bases between the two germline ends.

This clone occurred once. The CDR3 nucleotides read TGTGCCAGCAGCTCGACAGGACTGCACAATGAGCAGTTCTTC. It codes for CASSSTGLHNEQFF. The chain combines TRBV5-4 with TRBJ2-1, with D possibly matching TRBD1 (6 bases). This CDR3 spans 14 amino acids. Germline values: CDR1 SGHNT, CDR2 YYREEE (reference sequence). V was shortened by 3 bases and J by 5 bases, with 12 bases between the two germline ends.

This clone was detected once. This CDR3 is CASSLFRQTYEQYF. The CDR3 DNA is TGTGCCAGCAGCTTATTCCGGCAGACCTACGAGCAGTACTTC. The chain is built from TRBV5-6 and TRBJ2-7; D call uncertain. Trimming cost V 2 bases and J 2 bases, with 11 bases left between them. The CDR3 spans 14 residues. Germline V gene sequence: CDR1 SGHDT, CDR2 YYEEEE.

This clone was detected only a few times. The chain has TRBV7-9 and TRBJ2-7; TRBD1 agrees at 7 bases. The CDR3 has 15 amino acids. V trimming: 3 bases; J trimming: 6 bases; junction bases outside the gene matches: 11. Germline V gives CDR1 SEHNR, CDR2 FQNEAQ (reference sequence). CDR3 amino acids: CASSFLGQGESEQYF. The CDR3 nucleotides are TGTGCCAGCAGCTTTTTGGGGCAGGGGGAAAGCGAGCAGTACTTC. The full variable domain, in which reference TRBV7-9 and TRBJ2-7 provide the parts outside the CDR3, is DTGVSQNPRHKITKRGQNVTFRCDPISEHNRLYWYRQTLGQGPEFLTYFQNEAQLEKSRLLSDRFSAERPKGSFSTLEIQRTEQGDSAMYLCASSFLGQGESEQYFGPGTRLTVT.

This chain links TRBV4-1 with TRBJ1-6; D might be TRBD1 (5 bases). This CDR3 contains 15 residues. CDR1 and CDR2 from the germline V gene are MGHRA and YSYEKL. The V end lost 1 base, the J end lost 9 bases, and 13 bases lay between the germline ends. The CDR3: CASSQAIGVSSPLHF. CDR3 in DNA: TGCGCCAGCAGCCAAGCGATAGGGGTAAGTTCACCCCTCCACTTT.

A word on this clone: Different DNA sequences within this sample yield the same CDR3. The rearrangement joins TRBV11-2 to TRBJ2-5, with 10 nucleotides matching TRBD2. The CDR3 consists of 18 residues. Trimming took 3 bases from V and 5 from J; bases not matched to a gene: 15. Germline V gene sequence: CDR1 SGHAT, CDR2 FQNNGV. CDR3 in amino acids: CASSFWSGLTSGSETQYF. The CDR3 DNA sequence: TGTGCCAGCAGCTTTTGGTCGGGCCTGACTAGCGGGTCGGAGACCCAGTACTTC.

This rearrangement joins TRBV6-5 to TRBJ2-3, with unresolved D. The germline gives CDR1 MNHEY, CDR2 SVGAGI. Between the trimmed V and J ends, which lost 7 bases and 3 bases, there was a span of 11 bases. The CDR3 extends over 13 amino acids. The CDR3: CASMSPVTDTQYF. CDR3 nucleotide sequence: TGTGCCAGCATGTCCCCAGTTACAGATACGCAGTATTTT.

The CDR3 DNA follows: TGTGCCAGCAGCTTATCACCCAGGACAGGGGGCGTCTACGAGCAGTACTTC. Residues: CASSLSPRTGGVYEQYF. J is TRBJ2-7 and V is TRBV7-8; TRBD1 matches 11 bases. V lost 2 bases to trimming and J lost 3 bases; unmatched junction nucleotides: 9. CDR1 is SGHVS, CDR2 FQNEAQ, per germline. The CDR3 extends over 17 amino acids. The full variable domain, completed using reference TRBV7-8 and TRBJ2-7, is GAGVSQSPRYKVAKRGQDVALRCDPISGHVSLFWYQQALGQGPEFLTYFQNEAQLDKSGLPSDRFFAERPEGSVSTLKIQRTQQEDSAVYLCASSLSPRTGGVYEQYFGPGTRLTVT.